Following are 17 T cell receptor beta chains from one sample sequenced in a study of cytomegalovirus exposure and HLA in healthy donors. The PCR made use of 60 Vbeta and 13 Jbeta primers. The repertoire was sequenced with immunoSEQ multiplex PCR; TCRdb's copy has only in-frame clones and lacks some. The profile shows roughly 120,000 clones, over 75% of them singletons. Sequencing used PBMCs. Receptors originate from a human donor in good health.

Notes on this clone: An end of the junction does not agree with germline; a read error may underlie this. CDR3 coding DNA: TGTTCCAGCAGCTCCCAAACAGATACGCAGTATTTT. This sequence encodes CSSSSQTDTQYF. The chain couples TRBV7-9 to TRBJ2-3; D unresolved. Germline CDR1 and CDR2: SEHNR and FQNEAQ (reference sequence). The CDR3 sequence is 12 residues long. Full variable domain (missing parts from reference TRBV7-9 and TRBJ2-3): DTGVSQNPRHKITKRGQNVTFRCDPISEHNRLYWYRQTLGQGPEFLTYFQNEAQLEKSRLLSDRFSAERPKGSFSTLEIQRTEQGDSAMYLCSSSSQTDTQYFGPGTRLTVL.

V and J are TRBV6-5 and TRBJ1-5, with D tentatively TRBD1 (5 bases). The CDR3 length is 15 residues. V lost 0 bases to trimming and J lost 1 base, with 7 bases between them. CDR1 and CDR2 (germline): MNHEY, SVGAGI. The CDR3 DNA sequence: TGTGCCAGCAGTTACTCGAGACAGAGCAATCAGCCCCAGCATTTT. The encoded protein is CASSYSRQSNQPQHF.

The chain has TRBV2 and TRBJ1-4; 8 nucleotides align to TRBD1. Germline assignment: CDR1 SNHLY and CDR2 FYNNEI. V dropped 5 bases and J dropped 0; count of bases not matched to a gene: 5. CDR3 size: 16 residues. The CDR3 coding sequence is TGTGCCAGCAGTCAGACAGGGGTAGCAACTAATGAAAAACTGTTTTTT. Its protein product is CASSQTGVATNEKLFF. Supplemented by reference TRBV2 and TRBJ1-4, the full variable domain reads EPEVTQTPSHQVTQMGQEVILRCVPISNHLYFYWYRQILGQKVEFLVSFYNNEISEKSEIFDDQFSVERPDGSNFTLKIRSTKLEDSAMYFCASSQTGVATNEKLFFGSGTQLSVL.

The V and J genes are TRBV27 and TRBJ2-3; TRBD2 is a possible D gene (6 bases). This CDR3 region has 14 residues. The germline gives CDR1 MNHEY, CDR2 SMNVEV (reference sequence). V shed 8 bases and J shed 4 bases, with 16 bases lying between them. The CDR3 here is CASASRENADTQYF. The CDR3 bases are TGTGCCAGCGCTTCCCGGGAGAACGCAGATACGCAGTATTTT.

The genes are TRBV5-1 and TRBJ1-1; D unclear. V lost 2 bases to trimming and J lost 5 bases, with 10 bases between them. The CDR3 extends over 13 amino acids. Germline V CDR1 and CDR2: SGHRS, YFSETQ. Here the CDR3 reads CASSFEGYTEAFF. CDR3 coding DNA: TGCGCCAGCAGCTTTGAGGGTTATACTGAAGCTTTCTTT. The full variable domain, rest sourced from reference TRBV5-1 and TRBJ1-1, is KAGVTQTPRYLIKTRGQQVTLSCSPISGHRSVSWYQQTPGQGLQFLFEYFSETQRNKGNFPGRFSGRQFSNSRSEMNVSTLELGDSALYLCASSFEGYTEAFFGQGTRLTVV.

The chain combines TRBV21-1 with TRBJ2-3; the table's D call of TRBD2 was not tested on the DNA. TRBV21-1 is tagged as a pseudogene. This CDR3 contains 19 residues. CDR3 nucleotides: TGTGCCAGCAGCAAAGCCATCGGGACTAGCGTTACTAGCACAGATACGCAGTATTTT. Its protein product is CASSKAIGTSVTSTDTQYF.

This clone has just a few counts. The rearrangement uses TRBV6-5 and TRBJ2-7, with 7 bases aligning to TRBD2. Germline values: CDR1 MNHEY, CDR2 SVGAGI. This CDR3 has 14 amino acids. V lost 1 base to trimming and J lost 0 bases; unmatched junction nucleotides: 0. CDR3 nucleotides: TGTGCCAGCAGTTACTGGGGGGGCTCCTACGAGCAGTACTTC. Translated, it gives CASSYWGGSYEQYF.

The chain combines TRBV19 with TRBJ1-1; maybe TRBD1 (5 bases). Germline V gene data show CDR1 as LNHDA and CDR2 as SQIVND (reference sequence). This CDR3 has 15 amino acids. Trimming cost V 5 bases and J 1 base, with 14 bases left between them. Here the CDR3 DNA reads TGTGCCAGTAGTGCAGGACATTCCTCGAACACTGAAGCTTTCTTT. This gives the protein CASSAGHSSNTEAFF.

The V and J genes are TRBV7-9 and TRBJ2-7; TRBD1 matches at 7 bases. CDR1 and CDR2 (germline): SEHNR, FQNEAQ (reference sequence). After removal of 1 base from V and 2 bases from J, the junction contained 5 bases not matched to a gene. This CDR3 has 15 amino acids. The CDR3 DNA reads TGTGCCAGCAGCTTAGAAGGGGGCCCCGCCTACGAGCAGTACTTC. Translated, it gives CASSLEGGPAYEQYF.

This clone was seen a handful of times. V and J are TRBV28 and TRBJ1-2, with 7 bases that match TRBD1. V was clipped by 1 base and J by 2 bases; unmatched bases: 10. CDR3 length equals 17 residues. Germline CDR1 reads MDHEN; CDR2 reads SYDVKM. CDR3 region: CASSLFFMTGKNYGYTF. The CDR3 DNA sequence: TGTGCCAGCAGTTTATTTTTTATGACAGGGAAGAACTATGGCTACACCTTC.

The V and J genes are TRBV5-4 and TRBJ1-1; 7 bases align to TRBD1. V dropped 3 bases and J dropped 1; count of bases not matched to a gene: 3. Germline values: CDR1 SGHNT, CDR2 YYREEE (reference sequence). The CDR3 runs to 14 residues. The CDR3 region has the DNA TGTGCCAGCAGCTGGACAGGTCGGAACACTGAAGCTTTCTTT. Its translation: CASSWTGRNTEAFF.

This clone was found a few times. The CDR3 DNA follows: TGTGCCAGCTCACCCACGACAGTCTCCTACGAGCAGTACTTC. Translating it yields CASSPTTVSYEQYF. The chain links TRBV18 to TRBJ2-7, with D maybe TRBD1 (5 bases). From germline, CDR1 is KGHSH and CDR2 LQKENI. The CDR3 contains 14 residues. V shed 3 bases and J shed 0 bases, with 9 bases lying between them.

The chain combines TRBV27 with TRBJ2-1; TRBD2 might be the D (6 bases). V was trimmed by 4 bases and J by 3 bases, leaving 16 bases between them. Per germline, CDR1 MNHEY and CDR2 SMNVEV (reference sequence). This CDR3 has 16 residues. The CDR3 loop reads CASSWVAAGNYNEQFF. In DNA form, the CDR3 reads TGTGCCAGCAGTTGGGTAGCGGCGGGAAACTACAATGAGCAGTTCTTC.

The rearrangement uses TRBV15 and TRBJ2-3; 9 nucleotides line up with TRBD1. CDR3 size: 17 residues. The trim removed 2 bases at V and 6 bases at J, leaving 12 bases unmatched. Looked up from germline, CDR1 is LNHNV and CDR2 is YYDKDF (reference sequence). CDR3 sequence reads: CATSRKITGTGTDTQYF. In DNA form, the CDR3 reads TGTGCCACCAGCAGAAAAATTACCGGGACAGGGACTGATACGCAGTATTTT.

CDR3 sequence: CASSLTGGNYGYTF. The CDR3 region has the DNA TGTGCCAGCAGTTTAACAGGGGGGAACTATGGCTACACCTTC. The chain is built from TRBV27 and TRBJ1-2, with 8 bases lining up with TRBD1. Germline assignment: CDR1 MNHEY and CDR2 SMNVEV (reference sequence). V shed 2 bases and J 2 bases; nucleotides not matched to a gene: 1. The CDR3 is made up of 14 amino acids.

This clone was counted between two and nine times. V is TRBV7-9 and J is TRBJ2-6; 8 bases fit TRBD2. The CDR3 is made up of 17 amino acids. Germline trimming cut 6 bases from V and 0 bases from J; bases unmatched to any gene: 7. Germline V lookup: CDR1 SEHNR, CDR2 FQNEAQ (reference sequence). CDR3 DNA sequence: TGTGCCAGCAGAGCCGGCGGGAGGCCCTCTGGGGCCAACGTCCTGACTTTC. Translated: CASRAGGRPSGANVLTF. Based on the CDR3 plus reference TRBV7-9 and TRBJ2-6, the full variable domain is DTGVSQNPRHKITKRGQNVTFRCDPISEHNRLYWYRQTLGQGPEFLTYFQNEAQLEKSRLLSDRFSAERPKGSFSTLEIQRTEQGDSAMYLCASRAGGRPSGANVLTFGAGSRLTVL.

CDR3 bases: TGCGCCAGCAGTGGAGCCGGGACAGGGGTTAAAGATACGCAGTATTTT. Its protein is CASSGAGTGVKDTQYF. The J gene is TRBJ2-3, the V gene TRBV10-1; 10 bases fit TRBD1. Per the germline V gene, CDR1 is WNHNN and CDR2 is SYGVQD (reference sequence). This CDR3 region has 16 residues. The V gene end was trimmed by 4 bases and the J gene end by 5 bases; junction bases not matched to a gene: 9.